Listed below are T cell receptor beta chains from one sample, sequenced in a study of shared clonotypes between healthy human individuals. Some clones are missing from TCRdb's copy, which holds only in-frame ones; the method was immunoSEQ multiplex PCR. Among 2,500,000 or so clones listed, just under 95% were seen once. The sample consisted of naive CD4+ T cells from PBMCs. These receptors were obtained from a man aged 18 to 29 in good health. Some clones in this sample may be carry-over from other donors' samples. The conserved cysteine and the conserved F or W are not part of the CDR3 here. Fields, in order: CDR3 length, V gene, CDR3 protein.

13	TRBV6-1	ASSGSTLGANVLT
14	TRBV9	ASTRREDSGANVLT
12	TRBV25-1	ASSDFPASDGYT
12	TRBV9	ASSVDSRGDIQY
13	TRBV27	ASKLSGLVTYEQY
12	TRBV5-6	ASSRQGFDEKLF
12	TRBV7-8	ASSPYAENTEAF
12	TRBV19	ASSIASGRNEQF
13	TRBV5-5	ASSLSGPLTDTQY
10	TRBV28	ASSLKGYGYT
12	TRBV11-3	ASSPSKLAGKQY
10	TRBV29-1	SVWTNWGGYT
13	TRBV28	ASLSPGGPTYEQY
14	TRBV11-2	ASSSGLAGPRETQY
15	TRBV7-3	ASSLVPGQEGAGELF
14	TRBV11-2	ASSTGHSGPQDTQY
12	TRBV5-1	ASRGPTMNTEAF
12	TRBV2	ASSDQGSSYEQY
11	TRBV7-6	ASSFWRFGEQY
13	TRBV6-5	ASRRTSVSYNEQF
13	TRBV14	ASSQDWSPRAEQY
13	TRBV11-2	ASSPPGQGAYGYT
12	TRBV2	ASSERWASYEQY
11	TRBV7-6	ASSLGQSGGYT
13	TRBV30	AWSVSGSYYNEQF
12	TRBV5-1	ASSPTSGRVEQY
13	TRBV27	ASRQDRGPYNEQF
16	TRBV19	ASRSGLAGGSSYNEQF
12	TRBV6-5	ASSEGGLYYEQY
15	TRBV5-6	ASSATTGGEGTDTQY
14	TRBV18	ASSPRPGQGGETQY
10	TRBV27	ASSPSTDTQY
13	TRBV7-9	ASSSLAGGYNEQF
11	TRBV4-3	ASSQARNTEAF
11	TRBV9	ARQLAGCYEQY
13	TRBV9	ASSLPVGQAHTQY
11	TRBV10-1	ATPGHFLYEQY
11	TRBV30	AWRAGVVGELF
15	TRBV19	ASSILIAGSNTGELF
13	TRBV5-4	ASSSRTSRTDTQY
10	TRBV28	ASSMPHEKLF
10	TRBV7-2	ASSYTAGELF
12	TRBV6-1	ASRPDRALGGYT
12	TRBV28	ASSGQGGNYGYT
12	TRBV2	ASGWTSGRTEQF
15	TRBV4-1	ASSPEPASGRSNEQF
13	TRBV7-7	ASSLVHGAQETQY
17	TRBV5-5	ASSHGTSGLSSSYNEQF
14	TRBV18	ASSPARVPGTDTQY
14	TRBV28	ASSPGDLGHAGELF
13	TRBV19	ASRLTLIDGQPQH
15	TRBV15	ATSRTDRLQFNEKLF
11	TRBV15	ATSRGVRQPQH
12	TRBV5-1	ASSRDRRNTEAF
11	TRBV5-1	ASSTGPTDTQY
14	TRBV9	ASSALPGLADNEQF
10	TRBV2	ASQGNTGELF
12	TRBV28	ASSFRGVHTEAF
10	TRBV5-1	ASSRTGTEAF
13	TRBV7-9	ASSARTSRDTEAF